These 26 T cell receptor beta chains were all obtained from the same sample, sequenced in a study of blood T cells in healthy people across ages. Together with a sample-barcoded 5' primer, a J-beta primer mix was included in a second PCR lasting about 7 to 11 cycles. From the 5' RACE reads, TCRdb called clonotypes with MiXCR, one entry per CDR3 protein. The table records more than 800,000 distinct CDR3 sequences, less than 35% of them present only once. Source material: blood. The source of these receptors is a woman over 75 in good health.

This clonotype has at least ten counts. The V call is TRBV19, the J call TRBJ2-5, with D possibly matching TRBD1 (6 bases). The CDR3 totals 15 residues. Trimming stripped 7 bases from V and 4 bases from J, with 19 bases between. Germline CDR1 is LNHDA and CDR2 is SQIVND (reference sequence). As DNA, the CDR3 is TGTGCCAGTATGGACACAGGGAATTGGCGAGAGACCCAGTACTTC. Translating gives CASMDTGNWRETQYF.

The table lists this clonotype with many counts. The V gene is TRBV9, the J gene TRBJ2-7; tentative D call: TRBD2 (7 bases). V lost 4 bases to trimming and J lost 6 bases, with 14 bases between them. Germline loops: CDR1 SGDLS, CDR2 YYNGEE. The CDR3 spans 13 residues. DNA of the CDR3: TGTGCCAGCAGCTTCTGGGGGGGCGGCGAGCAGTACTTC. Translated, it gives CASSFWGGGEQYF.

V is TRBV18 and J is TRBJ1-1; D is ambiguous. V was clipped by 1 base and J by 3 bases, with 9 bases between them. Germline assignment: CDR1 KGHSH and CDR2 LQKENI. This CDR3 contains 14 residues. Here the CDR3 DNA reads TGTGCCAGCTCACCACTCAGTTATCACACTGAAGCTTTCTTT. Translation gives CASSPLSYHTEAFF.

This clonotype was counted ten times or more. V and J are TRBV4-2 and TRBJ1-3; possibly TRBD1 for D (5 bases). Germline V gives CDR1 LGHNA, CDR2 YNFKEQ. Between the trimmed V and J ends, which lost 8 bases and 0 bases, there was a span of 5 bases. The CDR3 totals 12 residues. CDR3 sequence: CASQGSGNTIYF. CDR3 bases: TGTGCCAGCCAGGGCTCTGGAAACACCATATATTTT.

This chain uses TRBV5-6 with TRBJ2-1; no clear D gene. This CDR3 is built from 15 residues. Trimming cost V 4 bases and J 2 bases, with 13 bases left between them. CDR1 is SGHDT and CDR2 is YYEEEE in the germline V gene. The CDR3 bases are TGTGCCAGCAGCCTAGGGAACGGGCCCTACAATGAGCAGTTCTTC. Translating gives CASSLGNGPYNEQFF.

This clonotype was observed many times. The J gene is TRBJ2-7, the V gene TRBV12-3 or TRBV12-4, with a tentative D call TRBD1 (6 bases). This CDR3 region has 15 residues. The germline V and J ends were trimmed by 6 bases and 5 bases, with 20 bases remaining between them. CDR3 protein: CASSKTDTGSDEQYF. For the CDR3, the DNA is TGTGCCAGCAGCAAAACGGATACAGGGTCGGACGAGCAGTACTTC.

Regarding this clonotype: This may be a read error: a much more frequent sequence differs by one nucleotide. The chain has TRBV7-2 and TRBJ2-1; tentatively, D is TRBD1 (6 bases). The last part of the DNA fits TRBJ2-7 better; the J call may be wrong. CDR3 length: 15 residues. CDR1 is SGHTA and CDR2 is FQGNSA in the germline V gene. The CDR3: CASSLTQGYYNEQYF. The CDR3 coding sequence is TGTGCCAGCAGCTTAACACAGGGCTATTACAATGAGCAGTACTTC.

The rearrangement joins TRBV30 to TRBJ1-2; D is perhaps TRBD1 (6 bases). V was pared by 0 bases and J by 8 bases, with 13 bases between. CDR1 is GTSNPN, CDR2 SVGIG, per germline (reference sequence). The CDR3 loop spans 13 amino acids. CDR3 nucleotide sequence: TGTGCCTGGAGTGTACCAGGGGCCGGGGGCTACACCTTC. As protein: CAWSVPGAGGYTF.

This clonotype showed up many times. The V gene is TRBV6-2 or TRBV6-3, the J gene TRBJ2-5; D uncertain. The CDR3 is made up of 14 amino acids. Germline assignment: CDR1 MNHEY and CDR2 SVGEGT. The V end was cut by 8 bases, the J end by 4 bases, with 17 bases between. CDR3 region: CASQRRGQTETQYF. The DNA of the CDR3 is TGTGCCAGCCAAAGGAGAGGTCAAACAGAGACCCAGTACTTC.

This CDR3 is CASSPTGPGDSNQPQHF. Written as DNA, the CDR3 is TGTGCCAGCTCACCGACCGGACCGGGAGATAGCAATCAGCCCCAGCATTTT. The chain is built from TRBV18 and TRBJ1-5; D not certain. This CDR3 is built from 17 residues. Germline CDR1 is KGHSH and CDR2 is LQKENI. Trimming took 3 bases from V and 0 from J, leaving 15 bases between them.

A few counts support this clonotype. V and J are TRBV5-6 and TRBJ2-4; 8 nucleotides align to TRBD1. The J call may be mistaken, given a closer DNA end match to TRBJ2-5. The CDR3 length is 15 residues. Per the germline V gene, CDR1 is SGHDT and CDR2 is YYEEEE. The CDR3: CASSLARGQGETQYF. In DNA, the CDR3 is TGTGCCAGCAGCTTGGCCAGGGGGCAGGGAGAGACCCAGTACTTC.

Only one count was recorded for this clonotype. A read error is possible here, since a much larger clone lies one base away. The CDR3 region is CAGSSYQMGLSSYEQYF. CDR3 coding DNA: TGTGCCGGCAGCTCCTATCAGATGGGACTCAGCTCCTACGAGCAGTACTTC. The V and J genes are TRBV6-2 or TRBV6-3 and TRBJ2-7; D may be TRBD2 (6 bases). This CDR3 has 17 amino acids. Germline V CDR1 and CDR2: MNHEY, SVGEGT.

In this sample, this clonotype turned up many times. The chain links TRBV15 to TRBJ1-4; the match to TRBD1 covers 9 bases. Germline lookup yields CDR1 LNHNV and CDR2 YYDKDF (reference sequence). The CDR3 contains 16 residues. The junction had 4 bases not matched to a gene; V was cut back by 1 base and J by 4 bases. The CDR3 coding sequence is TGTGCCACCAGCAGAGGGGGGACAGGGAATAATGAAAAACTGTTTTTT. The encoded protein is CATSRGGTGNNEKLFF. The full variable domain, completed using reference TRBV15 and TRBJ1-4, is DAMVIQNPRYQVTQFGKPVTLSCSQTLNHNVMYWYQQKSSQAPKLLFHYYDKDFNNEADTPDNFQSRRPNTSFCFLDIRSPGLGDTAMYLCATSRGGTGNNEKLFFGSGTQLSVL.

There are many counts of this clonotype. The chain combines TRBV18 with TRBJ1-6; D gene unclear. Trimming cost V 4 bases and J 7 bases, with 23 bases left between them. The CDR3 loop spans 18 amino acids. Germline CDR1 KGHSH, CDR2 LQKENI. The CDR3 nucleotides are TGTGCCAGCTCACGGTCCGCGGTTGAAAGCGACGGGAATTCACCCCTCCACTTT. Its translation: CASSRSAVESDGNSPLHF.

This clonotype was found many times. The V and J genes are TRBV4-3 and TRBJ2-3; tentative D call: TRBD1 (5 bases). Trimming stripped 4 bases from V and 5 bases from J, with 13 bases between. This CDR3 has 14 amino acids. Germline CDR1 reads LGHNA; CDR2 reads YSLEER. Here the CDR3 reads CASSRGQRGDTQYF. The DNA of the CDR3 is TGCGCCAGCAGCCGGGGCCAACGAGGAGATACGCAGTATTTT.

This clonotype was seen only a few times. The genes are TRBV5-1 and TRBJ2-2; D is uncertain. CDR1 is SGHRS and CDR2 is YFSETQ in the germline V gene. The V end lost 4 bases, the J end lost 3 bases, and 10 bases lay between the germline ends. The CDR3 runs 14 residues. CDR3 residues: CASSPRQDTGELFF. The CDR3 DNA follows: TGCGCCAGCAGCCCGAGACAAGACACCGGGGAGCTGTTTTTT.

This clonotype was counted a few times. This chain connects TRBV12-3 or TRBV12-4 to TRBJ1-1, with D maybe TRBD1 (6 bases). The CDR3 totals 14 residues. V lost 6 bases and J 3 bases, leaving 14 bases between the germline ends. The CDR3 region has the DNA TGTGCCAGCAGCACCGGGACATTGTACACTGAAGCTTTCTTT. Translated, it gives CASSTGTLYTEAFF.

The chain joins TRBV28 to TRBJ1-1; D not resolved. The CDR3 has 13 amino acids. Germline assignment: CDR1 MDHEN and CDR2 SYDVKM. Trimming took off 6 bases at V and 7 bases at J, with 15 bases between the two ends. CDR3 coding DNA: TGTGCCAGCAGGTCGGCCGCGGGTGTTGAAGCTTTCTTT. It translates to CASRSAAGVEAFF.

This clonotype was seen many times. The V gene is TRBV12-3 or TRBV12-4, the J gene TRBJ1-1; no definite D call. CDR3 length equals 14 residues. Trimming cost V 6 bases and J 1 base, with 12 bases left between them. The CDR3 loop is CASSRNGGNTEAFF. CDR3 nucleotides: TGTGCCAGCAGCCGGAATGGAGGGAACACTGAAGCTTTCTTT.

The chain is built from TRBV7-2 and TRBJ2-5; D uncertain. The CDR3 covers 13 residues. V was cut by 6 bases and J by 1 base, with 9 bases left in between. Germline V gene data show CDR1 as SGHTA and CDR2 as FQGNSA. Here the CDR3 DNA reads TGTGCCAGCAGGGTAGACATCCAAGAGACCCAGTACTTC. It translates to CASRVDIQETQYF.

The chain joins TRBV11-2 to TRBJ2-7, with TRBD2 matching over 7 bases. The CDR3 length is 15 residues. Germline trimming cut 5 bases from V and 3 bases from J; bases unmatched to any gene: 10. Germline V gives CDR1 SGHAT, CDR2 FQNNGV. CDR3 coding DNA: TGTGCCAGCAGCCCTACACTAGGGGAGGGCTACGAGCAGTACTTC. It specifies CASSPTLGEGYEQYF.

This clonotype was observed many times. The chain carries TRBV4-2 and TRBJ2-1; D possibly uses TRBD1 or TRBD2 (5 bases each). Germline V CDR1 and CDR2: LGHNA, YNFKEQ. The CDR3 runs 15 residues. The V end was cut by 0 bases, the J end by 9 bases, with 15 bases between. The chain's CDR3 is CASSQEGRGMGEQFF. CDR3 coding DNA: TGTGCCAGCAGCCAAGAGGGACGGGGTATGGGTGAGCAGTTCTTC.

This clonotype was recorded at least ten times. The CDR3 bases are TGCAGTGCCTTCAGTCAATCAGGGGTCCGGGAGACCCAGTACTTC. Translating it yields CSAFSQSGVRETQYF. This chain links TRBV20-1 with TRBJ2-5; D is perhaps TRBD1 (6 bases). V gave up 6 bases and J gave up 5 bases, with 22 bases separating them. This CDR3 has 15 amino acids. CDR1 is DFQATT, CDR2 SNEGSKA, per germline (reference sequence).

This clonotype has ten or more counts. The rearrangement uses TRBV20-1 and TRBJ1-2; 8 bases line up with TRBD1. The CDR3 spans 14 residues. V was pared by 3 bases and J by 8 bases, with 11 bases of the junction left unmatched. The V gene's germline CDR1 is DFQATT and CDR2 SNEGSKA (reference sequence). The CDR3 DNA reads TGCAGTGCTAGCCCGACAGGGGATACGCGCGGCTACACCTTC. Its protein product is CSASPTGDTRGYTF.

A few counts support this clonotype. Possible read error: a much larger clone is one base away. This rearrangement joins TRBV9 to TRBJ2-3; TRBD1 matches 7 bases. CDR3 length: 18 amino acids. The junction had 12 bases not matched to a gene; V was cut back by 0 bases and J by 2 bases. Germline V gene lookup returns CDR1 SGDLS and CDR2 YYNGEE. The CDR3 bases are TGTGCCAGCAGCGTAGAGCCGGGCGGCAGGGGGATCACAGATACGCAGTATTTT. This sequence encodes CASSVEPGGRGITDTQYF.

This clonotype has ten or more counts. The gene calls are TRBV29-1 and TRBJ1-2, with a tentative D call TRBD1 (5 bases). CDR3 size: 11 residues. Between the trimmed V and J ends, which lost 5 bases and 6 bases, there was a span of 10 bases. Germline V gives CDR1 SQVTM, CDR2 ANQGSEA. CDR3 coding DNA: TGCAGCGTTTGGGCAGGGCATGGCTACACCTTC. It specifies CSVWAGHGYTF.